These 12 T cell receptor beta chains were sequenced from one sample in a study of glioma-infiltrating T cells. Using RNA template, CDR3s of TCR alpha and beta were amplified with iRepertoire arm-PCR. Each CDR3 protein is one row after TCRdb ran MiXCR on the multiplex PCR reads. The table shows 44,000 or so distinct CDR3 sequences, with around 22% occurring only once. The source material was glioma tissue, nonneoplastic brain tissue, or PBMCs (not recorded which). The source of these receptors is a human donor with low-grade glioma or glioblastoma, undergoing nonglioma brain surgery, or in good health (not recorded which).

CDR3 region: CAIHFGRETTGGKYF. The CDR3 DNA is TGTGCCATCCACTTCGGGCGGGAGACCACCGGGGGGAAGTACTTC. The rearrangement uses TRBV27 and TRBJ2-7; 7 bases are a match to TRBD2. V lost 10 bases and J lost 11; bases outside the gene matches: 23. CDR3 length: 15 amino acids. Germline-derived CDR1 and CDR2 are MNHEY and SMNVEV (reference sequence).

In regard to this clonotype: A read error may be the cause here, since a much bigger clone is one base away. The CDR3 DNA sequence: TGTGCCAGTACTAACAGGAGCAATCAGCCCCAGCATTTT. Translation gives CASTNRSNQPQHF. The genes are TRBV19 and TRBJ1-5; D possibly corresponds to TRBD1 (5 bases). The V end lost 7 bases, the J end lost 1 base, and 8 bases lay between the germline ends. This CDR3 comprises 13 residues. Germline CDR1 LNHDA, CDR2 SQIVND (reference sequence).

This clonotype was seen many times. V gene TRBV2 combines with J gene TRBJ1-6; no firm D call. The V gene lost 4 bases and the J gene lost 6 bases, with 7 bases spanning the gap. CDR1 and CDR2 (germline): SNHLY, FYNNEI. The length of the CDR3 is 13 residues. CDR3 DNA sequence: TGTGCCAGCAGTGTTGGGGTTAATTCACCCCTCCACTTT. As protein: CASSVGVNSPLHF.

Concerning this clonotype: A much bigger clone sits one base away, suggesting this may be a read error. The chain carries TRBV2 and TRBJ2-1, with 11 nucleotides matching TRBD1. Germline CDR1 is SNHLY and CDR2 is FYNNEI. The CDR3 contains 14 residues. V shed 7 bases and J 10 bases; nucleotides not matched to a gene: 9. The CDR3 DNA sequence: TGTGCCAGCATAGGACAGGGGGCCTCTCTGGAGCAGTTCTTC. It translates to CASIGQGASLEQFF.

Details on this clonotype: A read error may produce the germline difference seen at one junction end. The chain employs TRBV28 and TRBJ1-2; D is ambiguous. Germline CDR1 MDHEN, CDR2 SYDVKM. The CDR3 covers 14 residues. CDR3 region: CASSPRHSPYGYTF. For the CDR3, the DNA is TGCGCCAGCAGTCCTCGGCACAGCCCCTATGGCTACACCTTC.

Ten or more counts support this clonotype. The J gene is TRBJ1-1, the V gene TRBV4-1; D gene unclear. There are 13 residues in the CDR3. CDR1 and CDR2 from the germline V gene are MGHRA and YSYEKL. Trimming pared 4 bases from V and 3 bases from J, leaving 9 bases between. The CDR3 sequence is CASSRGGHTEAFF. Here the CDR3 DNA reads TGCGCCAGCAGCCGGGGAGGGCACACTGAAGCTTTCTTT.

This clonotype was seen at least ten times. The chain has TRBV11-2 and TRBJ1-4; D remains ambiguous. This CDR3 spans 15 amino acids. CDR1 SGHAT and CDR2 FQNNGV come from the germline V gene. V was trimmed by 1 base and J by 0 bases, leaving 6 bases between them. The CDR3 nucleotides are TGTGCCAGCAGCTTAGCTTATGCAACTAATGAAAAACTGTTTTTT. This encodes CASSLAYATNEKLFF.

This clonotype came up many times. The chain couples TRBV7-9 to TRBJ2-5, with D perhaps TRBD1 (6 bases). This CDR3 contains 18 residues. The germline CDR1 and CDR2 sequences are SEHNR and FQNEAQ (reference sequence). The V end lost 4 bases, the J end lost 3 bases, and 24 bases lay between the germline ends. CDR3 nucleotides: TGTGCCAGCAGCTCACCAATAGGGGAAAGGGACAAGAAAGAGACCCAGTACTTC. This sequence encodes CASSSPIGERDKKETQYF. Full variable domain (outside the CDR3, taken from reference TRBV7-9 and TRBJ2-5): DTGVSQNPRHKITKRGQNVTFRCDPISEHNRLYWYRQTLGQGPEFLTYFQNEAQLEKSRLLSDRFSAERPKGSFSTLEIQRTEQGDSAMYLCASSSPIGERDKKETQYFGPGTRLLVL.

This clonotype was observed many times. The V call is TRBV14, the J call TRBJ1-6; D is uncertain. This CDR3 region has 13 residues. The V gene lost 5 bases and the J gene lost 5 bases, with 7 bases spanning the gap. Germline values: CDR1 SGHDN, CDR2 FVKESK. The CDR3 DNA sequence: TGTGCCAGCAGCGGGCAGCATAATTCACCCCTCCACTTT. This translates into CASSGQHNSPLHF. The variable domain in full, completed from reference TRBV14 and TRBJ1-6, reads EAGVTQFPSHSVIEKGQTVTLRCDPISGHDNLYWYRRVMGKEIKFLLHFVKESKQDESGMPNNRFLAERTGGTYSTLKVQPAELEDSGVYFCASSGQHNSPLHFGNGTRLTVT.

A note on this clonotype: At one end, the junction sequence differs from germline, possibly due to a read error. The V gene is TRBV18, the J gene TRBJ1-1; 8 nucleotides align to TRBD1. Germline CDR1 and CDR2: KGHSH and LQKENI. The CDR3 loop spans 14 amino acids. CDR3 coding DNA: TGTGCCAGCTCACGGGGACAGGAAGGCACTGAAGTTTTCTTT. Translating gives CASSRGQEGTEVFF.

CDR3 sequence reads: CASSQGVLGIHEQFF. The CDR3 bases are TGTGCCAGCAGCCAGGGGGTTCTAGGAATCCATGAGCAGTTCTTC. V and J are TRBV14 and TRBJ2-1, with D perhaps given as TRBD1 or TRBD2 (5 bases each). The CDR3 contains 15 residues. Trimming left V 3 bases short and J 8 bases short, with 17 bases between. The germline V gene encodes CDR1 SGHDN and CDR2 FVKESK.

A word on this clonotype: A read error is possible here, since a much larger clone lies one base away. The rearrangement uses TRBV20-1 and TRBJ2-3; TRBD2 is a possible D gene (5 bases). The germline V gene has CDR1 DFQATT and CDR2 SNEGSKA (reference sequence). Trimming cost V 3 bases and J 1 base, with 17 bases left between them. The CDR3 is made up of 16 amino acids. In nucleotides, the CDR3 is TGCAGTGCTAGCGGTCCTGGACGGGGAGGCACAGATACGCAGTATTTT. Translated, it gives CSASGPGRGGTDTQYF.